The text below deals with one T cell receptor (beta chain). Antigen unknown. Germline CDR1 reads SGHRS; CDR2 reads YFSETQ. CDR3 length equals 18 residues. With V trimmed by 1 base and J by 6 bases, 18 bases remained unmatched. The data were obtained in a study of radiotherapy plus CTLA-4 blockade in lung cancer. The overall study: Objective responses were documented in under 20% of patients, with disease control in 25% to 35%.

Overall study findings and caveats: Early clonal dynamics of blood T cells, together with interferon-beta, were reported as the best response predictor.

Sequencing used immunoSEQ multiplex PCR; TCRdb keeps in-frame clones, though not all of them. The repertoire holds approximately 53,000 clones, about 85% seen once, with roughly a quarter in the top ten. The TCR comes from a human donor with non-small cell lung cancer whose response to radiotherapy plus ipilimumab could not be evaluated. This specimen was peripheral blood, taken from a patient treated with radiotherapy plus ipilimumab. This chain joins TRBV5-1 and TRBJ1-2; 7 bases fit TRBD1. CDR3 amino acids: CASSLRTGTTIEPHGYTF. CDR3 DNA sequence: TGCGCCAGCAGCTTGAGGACAGGTACTACTATAGAGCCGCATGGCTACACCTTC. Variable domain in full (rest from reference TRBV5-1 and TRBJ1-2): KAGVTQTPRYLIKTRGQQVTLSCSPISGHRSVSWYQQTPGQGLQFLFEYFSETQRNKGNFPGRFSGRQFSNSRSEMNVSTLELGDSALYLCASSLRTGTTIEPHGYTFGSGTRLTVV.